This passage covers 27 T cell receptor beta chains from one sample sequenced in a study of blood T cell repertoires in COVID-19. Sequencing was performed with immunoSEQ multiplex PCR; in TCRdb, only in-frame clones are kept and a portion is missing. Of roughly 200,000 clones detected, around four fifths appear once; the ten largest clones hold more than 25%. Sequencing was performed on peripheral blood. Receptors originate from a middle-aged man with acute or convalescent COVID-19.

V is TRBV6-1 and J is TRBJ1-4, with D possibly TRBD1 on 6 matching bases. Germline values: CDR1 MNHNS, CDR2 SASEGT. Between the trimmed V and J ends, which lost 1 base and 4 bases, there was a span of 13 bases. The CDR3 is 16 residues long. In DNA, the CDR3 is TGTGCCAGCAGTGAAGGGCCAGCAGGGGTTAATGAAAAACTGTTTTTT. Translating it yields CASSEGPAGVNEKLFF.

The J gene is TRBJ2-5, the V gene TRBV5-1; no clear D. There are 14 residues in the CDR3. Germline loops: CDR1 SGHRS, CDR2 YFSETQ. V was cut by 0 bases and J by 1 base, with 7 bases left in between. The CDR3 coding sequence is TGCGCCAGCAGCTTGGGGCAAATCCAAGAGACCCAGTACTTC. Translating it yields CASSLGQIQETQYF.

This chain links TRBV2 with TRBJ2-5; 9 nucleotides agree with TRBD2. J lost 1 base, V lost 5 bases, and 17 bases had no gene match. The CDR3 has 19 residues. Germline loops: CDR1 SNHLY, CDR2 FYNNEI. CDR3 DNA: TGTGCCAGCAGTCTCCTCGCAAGGGAAGAGACTAGCGGCCAAGAGACCCAGTACTTC. The encoded protein is CASSLLAREETSGQETQYF.

In its sample, this clone was seen a few times. The chain is built from TRBV4-2 and TRBJ2-6; a weak D match, TRBD1 (5 bases). This CDR3 spans 16 amino acids. V lost 0 bases and J lost 4, with 10 bases in between. Germline V gene data show CDR1 as LGHNA and CDR2 as YNFKEQ. Here the CDR3 DNA reads TGTGCCAGCAGCCAAGATCCAGGGCCAGGGGCCAACGTCCTGACTTTC. Protein product: CASSQDPGPGANVLTF.

The rearrangement links TRBV7-9 to TRBJ2-7; 9 nucleotides agree with TRBD1. The CDR3 is 14 residues long. V trimming: 5 bases; J trimming: 6 bases; junction bases outside the gene matches: 8. Germline CDR1 and CDR2: SEHNR and FQNEAQ (reference sequence). The CDR3 bases are TGTGCCAGCAGCGGGGACAGGGTCCCGCCCGAGCAGTACTTC. This codes for CASSGDRVPPEQYF.

This clone was seen a few times. This chain joins TRBV11-2 and TRBJ1-2; TRBD1 is a possible D gene (6 bases). V was trimmed by 0 bases and J by 4 bases, leaving 15 bases between them. The CDR3 sequence is 16 residues long. Looked up from germline, CDR1 is SGHAT and CDR2 is FQNNGV. The CDR3 DNA is TGTGCCAGCAGCTTAGATCGCGGGGGGGCAGGCTATGGCTACACCTTC. Translation gives CASSLDRGGAGYGYTF.

V is TRBV29-1 and J is TRBJ1-2; D gene ambiguous. CDR3 length equals 12 residues. From germline, CDR1 is SQVTM and CDR2 ANQGSEA. V lost 4 bases and J lost 8, with 14 bases in between. CDR3 in amino acids: CSVGFTSGGYTF. The CDR3 coding sequence is TGCAGCGTTGGGTTTACGTCCGGGGGCTACACCTTC.

The chain couples TRBV30 to TRBJ1-1; no definite D call. Germline V gives CDR1 GTSNPN, CDR2 SVGIG (reference sequence). This CDR3 has 14 amino acids. The V and J ends lost 3 bases and 1 base respectively, with 12 bases between them. For the CDR3, the DNA is TGTGCCTGGAGCCCTAGCCCCACGAACACTGAAGCTTTCTTT. Protein sequence: CAWSPSPTNTEAFF.

The rearrangement joins TRBV5-6 to TRBJ1-2; no clear D gene. This CDR3 spans 15 amino acids. Germline V lookup: CDR1 SGHDT, CDR2 YYEEEE. Trimming cost V 1 base and J 1 base, with 11 bases left between them. CDR3 sequence reads: CASSLSGNLNYGYTF. The CDR3 bases are TGTGCCAGCAGCTTGTCCGGGAATCTTAACTATGGCTACACCTTC.

The chain couples TRBV27 to TRBJ2-7, with D unclear. The CDR3 sequence is 15 residues long. V lost 5 bases and J 7 bases, leaving 21 bases between the germline ends. Germline assignment: CDR1 MNHEY and CDR2 SMNVEV (reference sequence). CDR3 bases: TGTGCCAGCAGTACCCCGGGTCGCCAAGGAACTGAGCAGTACTTC. As protein: CASSTPGRQGTEQYF.

The chain couples TRBV5-1 to TRBJ2-1, with 11 bases aligning to TRBD2. CDR1 and CDR2 from the germline V gene are SGHRS and YFSETQ. The CDR3 spans 16 residues. V gave up 0 bases and J gave up 7 bases; unmatched junction bases: 6. The CDR3 DNA sequence: TGCGCCAGCAGCTTGGTCACTAGCGGGAGCACGAATGAGCAGTTCTTC. It codes for CASSLVTSGSTNEQFF.

The sample holds a few counts of this clone. The J gene is TRBJ1-4, the V gene TRBV9; a weak D match, TRBD1 (6 bases). The germline gives CDR1 SGDLS, CDR2 YYNGEE. This CDR3 is 16 amino acids long. V lost 3 bases to trimming and J lost 3 bases, with 15 bases between them. Here the CDR3 reads CASSALRTVSNEKLFF. For the CDR3, the DNA is TGTGCCAGCAGCGCCCTCCGGACAGTTTCTAATGAAAAACTGTTTTTT.

The V call is TRBV7-8, the J call TRBJ2-3; possible D gene TRBD2, 5 bases. The CDR3 has 17 amino acids. Per germline, CDR1 SGHVS and CDR2 FQNEAQ. Trimming removed 5 bases at V and 1 base at J, with 19 bases between. CDR3 bases: TGTGCCAGCAGCCCGGTAAATAGCTTGGGAGGCACAGATACGCAGTATTTT. Amino acids: CASSPVNSLGGTDTQYF.

V is TRBV6-6 and J is TRBJ2-5; tentative D call: TRBD2 (6 bases). V lost 7 bases, J lost 2 bases, and 11 bases lay in between. There are 13 residues in the CDR3. CDR1 is MNHNY and CDR2 is SVGAGI in the germline V gene (reference sequence). CDR3 sequence: CASTRGTQETQYF. CDR3 nucleotide sequence: TGTGCCAGCACCCGGGGGACTCAAGAGACCCAGTACTTC.

The chain recombines TRBV7-9 with TRBJ1-2, with D possibly matching TRBD1 (6 bases). The CDR3 is made up of 13 amino acids. Per the germline V gene, CDR1 is SEHNR and CDR2 is FQNEAQ (reference sequence). The V end was cut by 6 bases, the J end by 6 bases, with 14 bases between. DNA for the CDR3: TGTGCCAGCAGAAAAACAGGGTCAGATGGCTACACCTTC. Protein product: CASRKTGSDGYTF.

The J gene is TRBJ2-1, the V gene TRBV6-2 or TRBV6-3, with 11 bases lining up with TRBD2. Germline assignment: CDR1 MNHEY and CDR2 SVGEGT. CDR3 length equals 15 residues. V gave up 4 bases and J gave up 9 bases; unmatched junction bases: 8. For the CDR3, the DNA is TGTGCCAGCAGTTCCGGGACTAGCGGCGGGAGTGAGCAGTTCTTC. This translates into CASSSGTSGGSEQFF.

The chain has TRBV5-5 and TRBJ2-1; 9 positions match TRBD1. Germline V lookup: CDR1 SGHKS, CDR2 YYEKEE (reference sequence). This CDR3 is built from 15 residues. V gave up 1 base and J gave up 5 bases; unmatched junction bases: 4. The CDR3 DNA reads TGTGCCAGCAGCTTGAGGGGACAGGGCAACAATGAGCAGTTCTTC. This translates into CASSLRGQGNNEQFF.

DNA of the CDR3: TGTGCCAGCAGCTTCTTCCCGACAGGGCAGAGCAATCAGCCCCAGCATTTT. This translates into CASSFFPTGQSNQPQHF. This chain connects TRBV7-2 to TRBJ1-5; 7 nucleotides line up with TRBD1. The CDR3 spans 17 residues. After removal of 3 bases from V and 1 base from J, the junction contained 9 bases not matched to a gene. CDR1 is SGHTA and CDR2 is FQGNSA in the germline V gene.

V is TRBV11-2 and J is TRBJ1-1, with no clear D. CDR1 and CDR2 from the germline V gene are SGHAT and FQNNGV. With 5 bases removed from V and 2 bases from J, the gap between germline ends came to 15 bases. The CDR3 has 15 amino acids. CDR3 residues: CASSPNGAANTEAFF. The CDR3 DNA reads TGTGCCAGCAGCCCCAATGGAGCCGCTAACACTGAAGCTTTCTTT.

The V gene is TRBV5-1, the J gene TRBJ1-1; D remains ambiguous. V was shortened by 2 bases and J by 5 bases, with 16 bases between the two germline ends. There are 15 residues in the CDR3. Germline V gives CDR1 SGHRS, CDR2 YFSETQ. CDR3 sequence reads: CASSLTRVGRTEAFF. Written as DNA, the CDR3 is TGCGCCAGCAGCTTAACGAGGGTAGGGCGAACTGAAGCTTTCTTT.

V is TRBV6-4 and J is TRBJ2-3, with D possibly being TRBD2 (5 bases). This CDR3 contains 13 residues. V was cut by 2 bases and J by 5 bases, with 8 bases left in between. Per germline, CDR1 MRHNA and CDR2 SNTAGT. DNA of the CDR3: TGTGCCAGCAGTGACCAGCGGCAAGATACGCAGTATTTT. Its protein is CASSDQRQDTQYF.

This chain connects TRBV24-1 to TRBJ2-2; the match to TRBD1 covers 8 bases. V lost 3 bases, J lost 6 bases, and 8 bases stayed unmatched. The germline V gene encodes CDR1 KGHDR and CDR2 SFDVKD. CDR3 length: 16 amino acids. The CDR3 DNA is TGTGCCACCAGTGATACGACCCGGGGACAGGCCGGGGAGCTGTTTTTT. The encoded protein is CATSDTTRGQAGELFF.

Only one count was recorded for this clone. This rearrangement joins TRBV19 to TRBJ1-2; D might be TRBD1 (6 bases). This CDR3 contains 13 residues. Trimming pared 0 bases from V and 8 bases from J, leaving 10 bases between. Germline loops: CDR1 LNHDA, CDR2 SQIVND (reference sequence). The CDR3 spells CASSIEGQRGYTF. As DNA, the CDR3 is TGTGCCAGTAGTATAGAAGGACAGCGGGGCTACACCTTC.

The chain joins TRBV6-2 or TRBV6-3 to TRBJ2-7, with TRBD2 matching 7 bases. Germline CDR1 is MNHEY and CDR2 is SVGEGT. The CDR3 spans 17 residues. V shed 4 bases and J 0 bases; nucleotides not matched to a gene: 12. CDR3 residues: CASSSHRLRGSSYEQYF. The DNA for the CDR3 is TGTGCCAGCAGTTCTCACCGACTGCGGGGGAGCTCCTACGAGCAGTACTTC.

The CDR3 bases are TGCGCCAGCAGCCACGACGGGGGACAGGGCAAGACCACAGATACGCAGTATTTT. It codes for CASSHDGGQGKTTDTQYF. This chain connects TRBV4-1 to TRBJ2-3; 9 positions match TRBD1. The ends lost 3 bases at V and 2 bases at J; junction bases unmatched: 12. The V gene's germline CDR1 is MGHRA and CDR2 YSYEKL. The CDR3 loop spans 18 amino acids.

The chain links TRBV24-1 to TRBJ1-4; D perhaps matches TRBD1 (5 bases). The germline V gene encodes CDR1 KGHDR and CDR2 SFDVKD. The CDR3 is 16 residues long. V lost 6 bases and J 8 bases, leaving 21 bases between the germline ends. The CDR3 DNA sequence: TGTGCCACCAGTCTCGAAAAGGCACCTGGGGGGGAAAAACTGTTTTTT. Translation: CATSLEKAPGGEKLFF.

As regards this clone: An end of the junction differs from the germline gene, which may be a read error. The CDR3 DNA reads as TGTGCCAGCAGCGTAGCCCCACGAGGGCTTGAGCAGTTCTTC. Its translation is CASSVAPRGLEQFF. The chain has TRBV7-2 and TRBJ2-1; weak D call: TRBD2 (5 bases). The length of the CDR3 is 14 residues. The V gene's germline CDR1 is SGHTA and CDR2 FQGNSA.